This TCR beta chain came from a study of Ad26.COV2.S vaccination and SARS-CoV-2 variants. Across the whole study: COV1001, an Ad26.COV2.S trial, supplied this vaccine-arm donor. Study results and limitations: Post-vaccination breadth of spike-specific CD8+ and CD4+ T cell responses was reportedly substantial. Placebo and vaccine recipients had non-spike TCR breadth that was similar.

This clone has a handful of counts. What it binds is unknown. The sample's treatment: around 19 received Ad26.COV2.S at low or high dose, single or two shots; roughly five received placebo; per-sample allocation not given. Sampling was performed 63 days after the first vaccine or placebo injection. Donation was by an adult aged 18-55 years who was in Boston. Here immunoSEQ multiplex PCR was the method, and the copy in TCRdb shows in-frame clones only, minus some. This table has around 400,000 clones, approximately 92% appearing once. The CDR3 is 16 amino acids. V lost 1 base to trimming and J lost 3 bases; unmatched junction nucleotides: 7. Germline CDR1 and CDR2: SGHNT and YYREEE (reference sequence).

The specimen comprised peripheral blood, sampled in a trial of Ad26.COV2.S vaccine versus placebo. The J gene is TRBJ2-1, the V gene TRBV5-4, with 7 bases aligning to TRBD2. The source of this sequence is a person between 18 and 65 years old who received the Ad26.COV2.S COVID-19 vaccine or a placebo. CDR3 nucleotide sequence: TGTGCCAGCAGCTTGCTCGCGGGAGAGGGCTACAATGAGCAGTTCTTC. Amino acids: CASSLLAGEGYNEQFF.